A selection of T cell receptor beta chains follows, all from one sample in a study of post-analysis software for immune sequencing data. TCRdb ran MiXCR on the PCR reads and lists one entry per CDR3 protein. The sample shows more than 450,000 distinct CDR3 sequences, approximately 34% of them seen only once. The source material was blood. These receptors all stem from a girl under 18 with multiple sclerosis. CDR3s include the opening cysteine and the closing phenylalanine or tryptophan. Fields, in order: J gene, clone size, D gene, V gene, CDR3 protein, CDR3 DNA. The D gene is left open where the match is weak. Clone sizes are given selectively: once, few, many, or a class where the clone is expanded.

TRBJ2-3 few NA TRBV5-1 CASSPGQVADTQYF TGCGCCAGCAGTCCGGGCCAAGTCGCAGATACGCAGTATTTT
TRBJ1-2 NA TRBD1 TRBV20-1 CSARGTDNYGYTF TGCAGTGCTAGGGGGACAGACAACTATGGCTACACCTTC
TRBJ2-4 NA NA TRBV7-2 CASSLRRLGEQYF TGTGCCAGCAGCTTACGCAGGCTGGGGGAGCAGTACTTC
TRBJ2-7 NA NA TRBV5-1 CVSSKGTLYEQYF TGCGTCAGCAGCAAGGGGACTTTGTACGAGCAGTACTTC
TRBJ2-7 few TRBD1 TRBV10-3 CAIRPDRGTYEQYF TGTGCCATCAGGCCTGACAGGGGGACCTACGAGCAGTACTTC
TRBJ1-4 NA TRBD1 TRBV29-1 CSVPDPQGGEWTNEKLFF TGCAGCGTTCCTGATCCACAGGGGGGGGAATGGACTAATGAAAAACTGTTTTTT
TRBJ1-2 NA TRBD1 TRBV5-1 CASSSMDRDPSYTF TGCGCCAGCAGCTCCATGGACAGGGATCCGAGCTACACCTTC
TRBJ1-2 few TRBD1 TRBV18 CASSPLKTGGSYGYTF TGTGCCAGCTCACCACTAAAGACAGGGGGCAGCTATGGCTACACCTTC
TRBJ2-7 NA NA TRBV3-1 CASSKKRVPYEQYF TGTGCCAGCAGCAAGAAGCGGGTCCCCTACGAGCAGTACTTC
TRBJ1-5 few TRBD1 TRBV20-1 CSASTGTGPHQPQHF TGCAGTGCTAGTACTGGGACAGGCCCCCATCAGCCCCAGCATTTT
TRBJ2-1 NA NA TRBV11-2 CASSFRGAPSSYNEQFF TGTGCCAGCAGCTTCCGGGGGGCTCCAAGCTCCTACAATGAGCAGTTCTTC
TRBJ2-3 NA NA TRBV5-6 CASRLLAIGADTQYF TGTGCCAGCAGGTTACTAGCAATAGGTGCAGATACGCAGTATTTT
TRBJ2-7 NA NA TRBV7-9 CASSLEARPSQEQYF TGTGCCAGCAGCTTAGAGGCACGGCCGTCGCAGGAGCAGTACTTC
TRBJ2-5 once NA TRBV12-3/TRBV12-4 CASSNPLVGEQYF TGTGCCAGCAGCAACCCTCTAGTGGGGGAGCAGTACTTC
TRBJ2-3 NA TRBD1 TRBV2 CAGGTGQSTDTQYF TGTGCCGGTGGGACGGGACAGAGCACAGATACGCAGTATTTT
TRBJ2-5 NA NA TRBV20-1 CSASTSRETQYF TGCAGTGCTAGCACTAGTAGAGAGACCCAGTACTTC
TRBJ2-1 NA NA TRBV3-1 CASSHSTGSEQFF TGTGCCAGCAGCCACTCAACGGGCAGTGAGCAGTTCTTC
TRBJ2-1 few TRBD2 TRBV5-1 CASSPLGGGNNEQFF TGCGCCAGCAGCCCCCTGGGCGGGGGGAACAATGAGCAGTTCTTC
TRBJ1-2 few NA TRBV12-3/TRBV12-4 CASSFRGFDYGYTF TGTGCCAGCAGTTTCAGGGGCTTTGACTATGGCTACACCTTC
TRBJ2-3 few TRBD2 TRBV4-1 CASSPRTSGDSTDTQYF TGCGCCAGCAGCCCAAGGACTAGCGGAGATAGCACAGATACGCAGTATTTT
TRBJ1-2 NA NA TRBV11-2 CASSLWGPGGYTF TGTGCCAGCAGCCTCTGGGGGCCCGGGGGCTACACCTTC
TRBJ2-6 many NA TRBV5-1 CASSVDGPGANVLTF TGCGCCAGCAGCGTGGATGGACCGGGGGCCAACGTCCTGACTTTC
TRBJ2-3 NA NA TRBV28 CASRRIYSTDTQYF TGTGCCAGCAGGAGGATTTATAGCACAGATACGCAGTATTTT
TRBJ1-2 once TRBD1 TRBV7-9 CASGEQGEDYGYTF TGTGCCAGCGGGGAGCAGGGGGAGGACTATGGCTACACCTTC
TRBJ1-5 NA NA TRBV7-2 CASSPKQGRNQPQHF TGTGCCAGCAGCCCTAAACAGGGCCGCAATCAGCCCCAGCATTTT
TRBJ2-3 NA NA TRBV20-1 CSANRASTDTQYF TGCAGTGCCAACAGGGCTAGCACAGATACGCAGTATTTT
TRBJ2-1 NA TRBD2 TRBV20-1 CSARKSGAGTYNEQFF TGCAGTGCTAGAAAGAGCGGGGCTGGAACATACAATGAGCAGTTCTTC
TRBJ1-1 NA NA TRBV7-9 CASTGQTNTEAFF TGTGCCAGCACCGGACAGACGAACACTGAAGCTTTCTTT
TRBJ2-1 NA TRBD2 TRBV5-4 CASSTGLAGGHYNEQFF TGTGCCAGCAGCACGGGACTAGCGGGGGGTCACTACAATGAGCAGTTCTTC
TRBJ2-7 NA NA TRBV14 CASSQFLRGPSYEQYF TGTGCCAGCAGCCAATTCCTTCGGGGGCCCTCCTACGAGCAGTACTTC
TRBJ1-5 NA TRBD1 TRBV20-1 CSATGTAHSNQPQHF TGCAGTGCTACAGGGACAGCACATAGCAATCAGCCCCAGCATTTT
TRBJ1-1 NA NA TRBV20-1 CSAAPWGRTNTEAFF TGCAGTGCTGCCCCCTGGGGAAGAACGAACACTGAAGCTTTCTTT
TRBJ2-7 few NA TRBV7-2 CASSHLGSGYEQYF TGTGCCAGCAGCCACCTAGGGTCGGGCTACGAGCAGTACTTC
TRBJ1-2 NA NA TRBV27 CASSLLGSAVANYGYTF TGTGCCAGCAGTTTATTAGGCAGCGCCGTAGCTAACTATGGCTACACCTTC
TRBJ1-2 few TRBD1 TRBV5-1 CASSWGQFPNYGYTF TGCGCCAGCAGCTGGGGACAGTTCCCTAACTATGGCTACACCTTC
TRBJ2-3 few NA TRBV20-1 CSARDDLGPNTDTQYF TGCAGTGCTAGAGATGACTTGGGCCCTAACACAGATACGCAGTATTTT
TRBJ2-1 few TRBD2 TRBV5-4 CASSGTSGGEQFF TGTGCCAGCAGCGGGACTTCCGGGGGGGAGCAGTTCTTC
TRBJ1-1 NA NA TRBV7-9 CASSPTGGRAEAFF TGTGCCAGCAGCCCCACCGGAGGGAGGGCTGAAGCTTTCTTT
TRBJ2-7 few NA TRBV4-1 CASSQDRGTSYEQYF TGCGCCAGCAGCCAAGATCGGGGGACCTCCTACGAGCAGTACTTC
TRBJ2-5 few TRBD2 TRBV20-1 CSASLSRGGGIETQYF TGCAGTGCTAGCTTGAGTCGCGGCGGGGGGATCGAGACCCAGTACTTC
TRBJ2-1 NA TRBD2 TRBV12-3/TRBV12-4 CASTSGKTSGGAGYNEQFF TGTGCCAGCACCTCGGGGAAGACTAGCGGGGGGGCCGGCTACAATGAGCAGTTCTTC
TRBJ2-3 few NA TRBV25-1 CASSDRTSPHSDTQYF TGTGCCAGCAGTGACCGGACTTCCCCTCACAGTGATACGCAGTATTTT
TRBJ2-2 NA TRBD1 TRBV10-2 CASSDPGGTTGGLFF TGCGCCAGCAGTGACCCAGGGGGCACCACCGGGGGGCTGTTTTTT
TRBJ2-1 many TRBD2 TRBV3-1 CASIPSGAGAHNEQFF TGTGCCAGCATCCCCTCAGGAGCGGGGGCCCACAATGAGCAGTTCTTC
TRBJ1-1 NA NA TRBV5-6 CAGSLGDTEAFF TGTGCCGGCAGCTTGGGGGACACTGAAGCTTTCTTT
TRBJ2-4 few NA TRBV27 CASSGFGAKNIQYF TGTGCCAGCAGTGGCTTCGGGGCTAAAAACATTCAGTACTTC
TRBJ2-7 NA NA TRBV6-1 CASSELGLEYEQYF TGTGCCAGCAGTGAACTCGGGCTAGAATACGAGCAGTACTTC
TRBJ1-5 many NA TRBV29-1 CSVVAGNQPQHF TGCAGCGTTGTTGCAGGCAATCAGCCCCAGCATTTT